One T cell receptor beta chain is described in this entry. What it recognizes is unknown. The data were obtained in a study of shared clonotypes between healthy human individuals. At the level of the study: Serving as donors were two women and three men, whose ages spanned 18 to 49.

Assay runs were performed at deep level. Produced via immunoSEQ multiplex PCR; TCRdb's table is partial and in-frame only. Altogether 2 million to 2.5 million clones are present, about 93% being singletons, with the ten largest covering 1.7%. Trimming took off 2 bases at V and 2 bases at J, with 13 bases between the two ends. Germline-derived CDR1 and CDR2 are SEHNR and FQNEAQ (reference sequence). This CDR3 comprises 15 residues. Study findings and constraints: Rarefaction revealed incomplete sorted-subset sequencing despite large depth.

Only CD45RO-negative cells positively selected for CCR7 counted as naive CD8 cells, so terminally differentiated effector memory CD45RA+ cells were excluded. There were no recent acute infections or vaccinations among the donors, who were healthy HIV-negative adults. The origin of this receptor is a man aged 18 to 29 in good health. Some clones in this sample may be carry-over from other donors' samples. The specimen was naive CD8+ T cells from PBMCs. The chain recombines TRBV7-9 with TRBJ2-7; no reliable D call. CDR3 protein: CASSLSASSTYEQYF. The DNA of the CDR3 is TGTGCCAGCAGCTTATCCGCTAGTTCGACCTACGAGCAGTACTTC.